The TCR beta chain under discussion was sequenced for a study of shared clonotypes between healthy human individuals. Points from the study as a whole: Naive subsets usually exceeded memory subsets in estimated richness.

The naive CD8 population came from CD45RO-negative cells selected for CCR7, without terminally differentiated effector memory CD45RA+ cells. As concerns this clone: Antigen unknown.

The assay used deep level. Sorted-subset replicate PCRs used 200 ng DNA, roughly 28,000 T cell genomes. The data were produced by immunoSEQ multiplex PCR, yet TCRdb's version contains in-frame clones alone and is incomplete. The table shows some 2 million clones, with about 95% occurring only once. The sequencing input was naive CD8+ T cells sorted from blood. The sequence derives from a man between 18 and 35 years old in good health.

In DNA, the CDR3 is TGTGCCAGCAGCGTTCGGAAGGCTATGACTGAAGCTTTCTTT. Translating gives CASSVRKAMTEAFF. V and J are TRBV7-2 and TRBJ1-1, with D unresolved. The length of the CDR3 is 14 residues. Trimming shortened V by 5 bases and J by 5 bases, and 15 bases separated the two germline ends. Germline V CDR1 and CDR2: SGHTA, FQGNSA.